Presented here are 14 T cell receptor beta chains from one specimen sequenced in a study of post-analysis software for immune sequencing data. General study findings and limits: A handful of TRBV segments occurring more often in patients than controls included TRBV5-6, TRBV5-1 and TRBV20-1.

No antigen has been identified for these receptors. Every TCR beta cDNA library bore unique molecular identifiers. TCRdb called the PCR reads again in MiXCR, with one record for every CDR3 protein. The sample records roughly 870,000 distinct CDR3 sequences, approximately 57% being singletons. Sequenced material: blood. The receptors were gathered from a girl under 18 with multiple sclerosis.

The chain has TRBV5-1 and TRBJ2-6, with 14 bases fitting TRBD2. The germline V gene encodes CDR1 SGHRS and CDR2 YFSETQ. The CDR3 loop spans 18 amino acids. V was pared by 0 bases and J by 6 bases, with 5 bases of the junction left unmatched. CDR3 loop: CASSLVTSGGAAANVLTF. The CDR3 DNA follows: TGCGCCAGCAGCTTGGTGACTAGCGGGGGGGCGGCGGCCAACGTCCTGACTTTC.

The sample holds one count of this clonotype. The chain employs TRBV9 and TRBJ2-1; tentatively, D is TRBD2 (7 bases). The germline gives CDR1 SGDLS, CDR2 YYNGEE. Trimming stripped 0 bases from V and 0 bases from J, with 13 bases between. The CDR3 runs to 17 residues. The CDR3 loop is CASSVGPGGSSYNEQFF. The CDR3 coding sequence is TGTGCCAGCAGCGTAGGTCCGGGGGGCAGCTCCTACAATGAGCAGTTCTTC.

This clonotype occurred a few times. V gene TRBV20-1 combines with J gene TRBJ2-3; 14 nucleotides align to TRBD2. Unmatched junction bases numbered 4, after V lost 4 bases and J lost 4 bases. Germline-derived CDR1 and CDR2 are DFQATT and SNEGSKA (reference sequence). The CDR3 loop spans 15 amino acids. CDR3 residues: CSATGLAGDSDTQYF. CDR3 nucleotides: TGCAGTGCTACGGGACTAGCGGGGGATTCAGATACGCAGTATTTT.

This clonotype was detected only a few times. The CDR3, as DNA: TGCGCCAGCAGCCCTTGGACCCCTGAGGGAGAGACCCAGTACTTC. It codes for CASSPWTPEGETQYF. J is TRBJ2-5 and V is TRBV5-1, with D tentatively TRBD2 (5 bases). V lost 4 bases, J lost 4 bases, and 17 bases lay in between. Germline CDR1 is SGHRS and CDR2 is YFSETQ. There are 15 residues in the CDR3.

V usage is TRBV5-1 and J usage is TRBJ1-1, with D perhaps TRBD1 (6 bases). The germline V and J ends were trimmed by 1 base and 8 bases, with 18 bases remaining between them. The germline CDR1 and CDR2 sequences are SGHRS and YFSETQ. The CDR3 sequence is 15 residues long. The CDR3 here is CASSLPDSGGAEAFF. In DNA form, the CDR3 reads TGCGCCAGCAGCTTGCCGGACTCTGGGGGCGCGGAAGCTTTCTTT.

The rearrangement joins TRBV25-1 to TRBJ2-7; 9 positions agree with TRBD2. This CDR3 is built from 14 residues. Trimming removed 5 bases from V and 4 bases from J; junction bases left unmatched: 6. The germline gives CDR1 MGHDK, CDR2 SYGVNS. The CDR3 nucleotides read TGTGCCAGCAGTTTAGCGGGAGTTCGGTACGAGCAGTACTTC. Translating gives CASSLAGVRYEQYF.

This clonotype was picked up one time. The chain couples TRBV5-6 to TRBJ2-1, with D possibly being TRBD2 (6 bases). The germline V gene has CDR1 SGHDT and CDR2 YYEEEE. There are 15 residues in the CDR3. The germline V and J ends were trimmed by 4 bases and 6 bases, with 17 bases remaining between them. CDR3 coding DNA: TGTGCCAGCAGCCTGGACGGGAGCCAGCTCAATGAGCAGTTCTTC. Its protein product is CASSLDGSQLNEQFF.

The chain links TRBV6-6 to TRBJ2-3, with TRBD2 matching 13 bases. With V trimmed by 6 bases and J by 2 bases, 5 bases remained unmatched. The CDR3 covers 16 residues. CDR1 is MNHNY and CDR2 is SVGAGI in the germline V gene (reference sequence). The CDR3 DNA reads TGTGCCAGCAGAGGACTAGCGGGAGCTATCACAGATACGCAGTATTTT. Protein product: CASRGLAGAITDTQYF.

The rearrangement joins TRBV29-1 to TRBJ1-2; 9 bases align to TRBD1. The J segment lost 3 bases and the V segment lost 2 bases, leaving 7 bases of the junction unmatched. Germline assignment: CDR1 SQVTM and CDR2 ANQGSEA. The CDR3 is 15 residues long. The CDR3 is CSVERDRVHDYGYTF. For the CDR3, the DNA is TGCAGCGTTGAACGGGACAGGGTGCATGACTATGGCTACACCTTC.

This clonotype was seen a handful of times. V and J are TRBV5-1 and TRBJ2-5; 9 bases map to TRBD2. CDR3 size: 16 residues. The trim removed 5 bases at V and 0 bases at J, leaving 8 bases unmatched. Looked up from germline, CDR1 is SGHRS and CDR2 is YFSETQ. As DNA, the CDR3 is TGCGCCAGCAGGGTAGCGGGGGCCACCTACCAAGAGACCCAGTACTTC. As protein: CASRVAGATYQETQYF.

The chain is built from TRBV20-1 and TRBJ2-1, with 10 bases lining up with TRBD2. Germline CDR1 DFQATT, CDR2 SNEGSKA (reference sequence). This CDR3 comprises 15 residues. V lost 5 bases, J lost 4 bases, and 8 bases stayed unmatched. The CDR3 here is CSAGGGLAVYNEQFF. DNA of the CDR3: TGCAGTGCTGGGGGTGGACTAGCGGTTTACAATGAGCAGTTCTTC.

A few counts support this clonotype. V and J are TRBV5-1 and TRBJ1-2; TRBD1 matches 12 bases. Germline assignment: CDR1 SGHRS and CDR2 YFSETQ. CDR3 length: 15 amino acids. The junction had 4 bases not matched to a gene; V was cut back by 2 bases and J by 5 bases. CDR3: CASSFGTGGWYGYTF. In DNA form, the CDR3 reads TGCGCCAGCAGCTTCGGGACAGGGGGCTGGTATGGCTACACCTTC. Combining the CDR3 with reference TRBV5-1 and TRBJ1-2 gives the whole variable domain KAGVTQTPRYLIKTRGQQVTLSCSPISGHRSVSWYQQTPGQGLQFLFEYFSETQRNKGNFPGRFSGRQFSNSRSEMNVSTLELGDSALYLCASSFGTGGWYGYTFGSGTRLTVV.

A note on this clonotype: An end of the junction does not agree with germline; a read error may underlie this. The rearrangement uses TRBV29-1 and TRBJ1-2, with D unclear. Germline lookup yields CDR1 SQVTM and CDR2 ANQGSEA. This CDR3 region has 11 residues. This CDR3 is CSVDANHGYTF. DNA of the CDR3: TGCAGCGTTGACGCTAACCATGGCTACACCTTC.

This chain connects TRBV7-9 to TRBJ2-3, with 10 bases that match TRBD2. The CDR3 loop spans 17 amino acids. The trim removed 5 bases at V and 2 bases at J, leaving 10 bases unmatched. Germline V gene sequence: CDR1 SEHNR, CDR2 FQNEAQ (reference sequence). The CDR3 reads CASSQGLAGASTDTQYF. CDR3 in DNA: TGTGCCAGCAGCCAAGGCCTAGCGGGGGCCTCCACAGATACGCAGTATTTT.